This TCR beta chain is drawn from a study of type 1 regulatory T cells. About the study: T-allo10 is an in vitro-generated, Tr1-enriched CD4 T cell product specific for alloantigen.

This clonotype was seen only once. Its antigen is undetermined. Using its own MiXCR run on the reads, TCRdb lists one record per CDR3 protein. The data contain 60,000 to 70,000 distinct CDR3 sequences, about 48% of them seen just once; the ten biggest clones take up more than 2%. Whole-study findings and limits: Compared with non-Tr1 cells, Tr1 cells showed a narrower TCR repertoire.

This CDR3 region has 16 residues. The germline V gene encodes CDR1 SEHNR and CDR2 FQNEAQ (reference sequence). With 4 bases clipped from V and 2 bases from J, the junction kept 8 bases outside the gene matches. This chain connects TRBV7-9 to TRBJ2-3; 8 bases align to TRBD1. This clonotype originated in a human donor in good health. Sequencing was performed on cultured non-Tr1 T cells, either the whole culture or a sorted T cell fraction (not recorded which). The CDR3 coding sequence is TGTGCCAGCAGCTCGAGAGGACAGGGATTCACAGATACGCAGTATTTT. Residues: CASSSRGQGFTDTQYF.